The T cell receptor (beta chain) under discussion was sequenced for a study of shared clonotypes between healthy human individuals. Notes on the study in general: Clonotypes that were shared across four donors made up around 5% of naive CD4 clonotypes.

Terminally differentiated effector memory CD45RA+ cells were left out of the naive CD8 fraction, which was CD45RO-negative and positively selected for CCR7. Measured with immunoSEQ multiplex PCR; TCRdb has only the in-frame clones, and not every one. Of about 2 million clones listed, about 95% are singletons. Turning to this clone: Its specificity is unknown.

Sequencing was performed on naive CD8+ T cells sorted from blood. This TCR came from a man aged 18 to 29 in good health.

This chain's CDR3 is CASSLSWGTGTDTQYF. As DNA, the CDR3 is TGTGCCAGCAGCTTATCATGGGGGACAGGCACAGATACGCAGTATTTT. The V and J genes are TRBV7-9 and TRBJ2-3, with 7 bases lining up with TRBD1. The V and J ends lost 2 bases and 1 base, in that order; junction bases with no gene match: 6. Per the germline V gene, CDR1 is SEHNR and CDR2 is FQNEAQ (reference sequence). The CDR3 is 16 residues long.